This entry is about one T cell receptor beta chain. Its cognate antigen is unknown. Assay: immunoSEQ multiplex PCR; the TCRdb copy retains only in-frame clones and omits some. This sample has about 40,000 clones, with about 86% found just once. Between the trimmed V and J ends, which lost 6 bases and 5 bases, there was a span of 13 bases. Germline V gene sequence: CDR1 SGHTA, CDR2 FQGTGA. This CDR3 spans 13 amino acids. The entry originates in a study of OX40 agonist ivuxolimab in advanced cancers. The wider study: At 0.01 to 10 mg/kg, ivuxolimab was administered intravenously to patients every 2 weeks. Earlier anti-PD-1, anti-PD-L1 or anti-CTLA-4 therapy was permitted; under 50% had received some.

Study-level points and caveats: Average numbers of expanded clones were greater in CD8+ T cells than in CD4+. Dosing at 0.1 to 3.0 mg/kg was accompanied by clonal expansion of CD4+ and CD8+ blood T cells by week 6.

Sequenced material: CD4+ or CD8+ T cells sorted from blood, taken in a trial of the OX40 agonist ivuxolimab. The TCR was taken from an adult with an advanced solid tumor such as melanoma, head and neck, liver or kidney cancer. The chain uses TRBV7-3 and TRBJ1-1; D ambiguous. The CDR3 loop is CASSDWTGTEAFF. The DNA for the CDR3 is TGTGCCAGCAGTGACTGGACGGGGACTGAAGCTTTCTTT.